This T cell receptor (beta chain) was sequenced in a study of blood T cell repertoires in COVID-19. The wider study: Sample material is recorded as cDNA or gDNA derived from T cells, B-cell-depleted T cells, or PBMCs.

V was pared by 5 bases and J by 2 bases, with 2 bases of the junction left unmatched. CDR3 length: 13 amino acids. Germline V gives CDR1 SEHNR, CDR2 FQNEAQ (reference sequence). Source study methods: Reference gene primer amplification yielded estimated nucleated cell counts. The repertoire was sequenced with immunoSEQ multiplex PCR; TCRdb's copy has only in-frame clones and lacks some. V, J and clone size are taken as reported in that table, and D and trimming were inferred from the DNA itself. This sample has some 80,000 clones, with about 80% found just once. Sequencing was done on a sample of peripheral blood. This chain connects TRBV7-9 to TRBJ1-2; 7 bases map to TRBD1. This sequence originates from a man older than 75 with acute or convalescent COVID-19. For the CDR3, the DNA is TGTGCCAGCAGCCCGGACAGGAACTATGGCTACACCTTC. Translated: CASSPDRNYGYTF.